A single sample gave rise to the 20 T cell receptor beta chains below, sequenced in a study of identical twins. TCRdb reprocessed the 5' RACE reads with MiXCR, giving one entry per CDR3 protein. This sample has approximately 690,000 distinct CDR3 sequences, with roughly 6% found just once. Sequencing was carried out using naive T cells sorted from blood. These receptors were obtained from a man aged 18 to 30 in good health.

This clonotype has a count of ten or more. This sequence joins TRBV5-1 and TRBJ2-1; 9 bases map to TRBD2. The CDR3 sequence is 15 residues long. The ends lost 2 bases at V and 6 bases at J; junction bases unmatched: 6. CDR1 is SGHRS and CDR2 is YFSETQ in the germline V gene. The CDR3 bases are TGCGCCAGCAGCTTCGTTAGCGGGAGCCCCAATGAGCAGTTCTTC. This codes for CASSFVSGSPNEQFF.

This clonotype turned up a few times. The chain joins TRBV5-1 to TRBJ2-1, with TRBD1 as a possible D gene (5 bases). CDR1 and CDR2 (germline): SGHRS, YFSETQ. This CDR3 region has 13 residues. Trimming took off 4 bases at V and 9 bases at J, with 14 bases between the two ends. The CDR3 bases are TGCGCCAGCAGCCAGGACACGGTCGGTGAGCAGTTCTTC. Translation: CASSQDTVGEQFF.

This chain connects TRBV12-3 or TRBV12-4 to TRBJ2-1, with 7 bases matching TRBD2. This CDR3 comprises 16 residues. The J segment lost 8 bases and the V segment lost 0 bases, leaving 10 bases of the junction unmatched. The CDR3 here is CASSLANAGDSDEQFF. CDR3 DNA: TGTGCCAGCAGTTTAGCTAATGCGGGGGACTCGGATGAGCAGTTCTTC.

There are many counts of this clonotype. V is TRBV5-1 and J is TRBJ2-1, with 7 bases that match TRBD2. This CDR3 is 15 amino acids long. Germline lookup yields CDR1 SGHRS and CDR2 YFSETQ. The V and J ends lost 0 bases and 4 bases, in that order; junction bases with no gene match: 4. CDR3 region: CASSLVSGYYNEQFF. In DNA form, the CDR3 reads TGCGCCAGCAGCTTGGTTAGCGGGTATTACAATGAGCAGTTCTTC.

CDR3 nucleotides: TGTGCCAGCAGCTTAGTTCACCGTGAAGCTTTCTTT. Protein sequence: CASSLVHREAFF. J is TRBJ1-1 and V is TRBV11-2; the D is unclear. From germline, CDR1 is SGHAT and CDR2 FQNNGV. Deletions cut 1 base from V and 7 bases from J, with 7 bases between. This CDR3 comprises 12 residues.

This clonotype appeared many times. The chain carries TRBV5-1 and TRBJ2-2, with 7 bases aligning to TRBD1. There are 15 residues in the CDR3. J lost 1 base, V lost 5 bases, and 5 bases had no gene match. Germline CDR1 and CDR2: SGHRS and YFSETQ. CDR3 in amino acids: CASSWGTENTGELFF. In nucleotides, the CDR3 is TGCGCCAGCAGTTGGGGGACAGAGAACACCGGGGAGCTGTTTTTT.

In this sample, this clonotype turned up a few times. The chain is built from TRBV28 and TRBJ1-3; TRBD1 matches 7 bases. CDR1 is MDHEN and CDR2 is SYDVKM in the germline V gene. The CDR3 is made up of 16 amino acids. J was trimmed by 4 bases and V by 2 bases; bases with no gene match: 8. The CDR3 DNA reads as TGTGCCAGCAGTTTAGCCAGGGGGGAACCCGGAAACACCATATATTTT. Translated, it gives CASSLARGEPGNTIYF. The whole variable domain, filled in from reference TRBV28 and TRBJ1-3, reads DVKVTQSSRYLVKRTGEKVFLECVQDMDHENMFWYRQDPGLGLRLIYFSYDVKMKEKGDIPEGYSVSREKKERFSLILESASTNQTSMYLCASSLARGEPGNTIYFGEGSWLTVV.

This chain connects TRBV27 to TRBJ2-3, with 8 positions matching TRBD2. Per the germline V gene, CDR1 is MNHEY and CDR2 is SMNVEV (reference sequence). CDR3 length: 16 amino acids. The ends lost 1 base at V and 1 base at J; junction bases unmatched: 4. The chain's CDR3 is CASSLFASGRTDTQYF. Written as DNA, the CDR3 is TGTGCCAGCAGTTTATTCGCTAGCGGGCGCACAGATACGCAGTATTTT.

This clonotype was observed at least ten times. The chain combines TRBV11-2 with TRBJ2-1, with 8 bases lining up with TRBD2. J was trimmed by 7 bases and V by 2 bases; bases with no gene match: 19. The CDR3 is 19 residues long. The germline V gene has CDR1 SGHAT and CDR2 FQNNGV. Here the CDR3 DNA reads TGTGCCAGCAGCTTAACCCCATCTACCAGCGGGAGTGTCTGGAATGAGCAGTTCTTC. This encodes CASSLTPSTSGSVWNEQFF.

This clonotype was found many times. The chain couples TRBV19 to TRBJ2-1; D is perhaps TRBD1 (6 bases). V lost 5 bases and J lost 3, with 17 bases in between. Germline V gene data show CDR1 as LNHDA and CDR2 as SQIVND (reference sequence). CDR3 length equals 16 residues. The DNA for the CDR3 is TGTGCCAGTAGTTTTGGGGGCTACCCTAACTACAATGAGCAGTTCTTC. Translation: CASSFGGYPNYNEQFF. Combining the CDR3 with reference TRBV19 and TRBJ2-1 gives the whole variable domain DGGITQSPKYLFRKEGQNVTLSCEQNLNHDAMYWYRQDPGQGLRLIYYSQIVNDFQKGDIAEGYSVSREKKESFPLTVTSAQKNPTAFYLCASSFGGYPNYNEQFFGPGTRLTVL.

This clonotype occurred many times. This rearrangement joins TRBV5-1 to TRBJ2-1; 7 bases map to TRBD1. This CDR3 has 16 residues. The J segment lost 2 bases and the V segment lost 5 bases, leaving 10 bases of the junction unmatched. Germline-derived CDR1 and CDR2 are SGHRS and YFSETQ. In DNA, the CDR3 is TGCGCCAGCAGACTCGAGGGGGCGCAACCCTACAATGAGCAGTTCTTC. Its translation is CASRLEGAQPYNEQFF.

The chain joins TRBV4-3 to TRBJ2-7; TRBD2 is a possible D gene (6 bases). Germline CDR1 and CDR2: LGHNA and YSLEER. This CDR3 is built from 16 residues. Trimming shortened V by 0 bases and J by 1 base, and 13 bases separated the two germline ends. CDR3 residues: CASSQDTAGPSYEQYF. The DNA for the CDR3 is TGCGCCAGCAGCCAAGATACGGCGGGACCTTCCTACGAGCAGTACTTC.

The V and J genes are TRBV5-5 and TRBJ2-1, with 7 positions matching TRBD1. CDR1 is SGHKS and CDR2 is YYEKEE in the germline V gene (reference sequence). V trimming: 4 bases; J trimming: 2 bases; junction bases outside the gene matches: 3. This CDR3 region has 14 residues. The CDR3: CASSPTGPYNEQFF. The CDR3 bases are TGTGCCAGCAGCCCGACAGGGCCCTACAATGAGCAGTTCTTC.

At least ten counts were recorded for this clonotype. The rearrangement joins TRBV10-3 to TRBJ2-1; 14 bases match TRBD2. V lost 6 bases, J lost 7 bases, and 5 bases stayed unmatched. This CDR3 spans 15 amino acids. Germline CDR1 reads ENHRY; CDR2 reads SYGVKD. In DNA form, the CDR3 reads TGTGCCATCAGGGAGGGACTAGCGGGAGTTAATGAGCAGTTCTTC. Protein: CAIREGLAGVNEQFF.

This clonotype was observed a handful of times. The chain has TRBV2 and TRBJ2-3; TRBD2 might be the D (6 bases). Between the trimmed V and J ends, which lost 8 bases and 4 bases, there was a span of 7 bases. The length of the CDR3 is 11 residues. Germline CDR1 reads SNHLY; CDR2 reads FYNNEI. This chain's CDR3 is CASGGADTQYF. The CDR3 bases are TGTGCCAGCGGAGGGGCAGATACGCAGTATTTT.

This clonotype was observed a handful of times. The rearrangement joins TRBV29-1 to TRBJ1-1; tentative D call: TRBD1 (6 bases). The V gene's germline CDR1 is SQVTM and CDR2 ANQGSEA. Trimming pared 7 bases from V and 3 bases from J, leaving 24 bases between. The CDR3 has 16 residues. The CDR3: CSGVDLRGGRDTEAFF. The CDR3 nucleotides are TGCAGCGGGGTGGATTTGAGGGGGGGCCGGGACACTGAAGCTTTCTTT.

The CDR3 region is CASSVLGRSTGELFF. The CDR3 nucleotides are TGTGCCAGCAGCGTTCTGGGGAGGAGCACCGGGGAGCTGTTTTTT. This chain connects TRBV12-3 or TRBV12-4 to TRBJ2-2, with D perhaps matching TRBD2 (6 bases). The CDR3 has 15 amino acids. The V end lost 6 bases, the J end lost 4 bases, and 15 bases lay between the germline ends.

This clonotype has at least ten counts. The V and J genes are TRBV20-1 and TRBJ1-5, with D unresolved. V was shortened by 1 base and J by 1 base, with 8 bases between the two germline ends. The CDR3 runs to 14 residues. Germline lookup yields CDR1 DFQATT and CDR2 SNEGSKA (reference sequence). For the CDR3, the DNA is TGCAGTGCTAGAGGACGTGGGAGCAATCAGCCCCAGCATTTT. This sequence encodes CSARGRGSNQPQHF.

The V gene is TRBV11-1, the J gene TRBJ2-7; TRBD1 matches 8 bases. V was pared by 0 bases and J by 4 bases, with 14 bases of the junction left unmatched. Per the germline V gene, CDR1 is SGHAT and CDR2 is FQDESV (reference sequence). The CDR3 consists of 18 residues. CDR3 sequence reads: CASSLAVRGRIGLYEQYV. CDR3 DNA sequence: TGTGCCAGCAGCTTAGCGGTCAGGGGGCGGATTGGGTTATACGAGCAGTACGTC.

This clonotype was seen more than once but under ten times. The chain employs TRBV4-1 and TRBJ1-4; 8 bases are a match to TRBD1. Germline CDR1 and CDR2: MGHRA and YSYEKL. Unmatched junction bases numbered 8, after V lost 3 bases and J lost 8 bases. The CDR3 consists of 15 residues. CDR3 residues: CASSHAGTGREKLFF. The CDR3 nucleotides are TGCGCCAGCAGCCATGCCGGGACAGGTCGAGAAAAACTGTTTTTT.